This T cell receptor beta chain stems from a study of blood T cells in healthy people across ages. Study-wide points: When set beside aged donors, long-lived donors presented more naive CD4+ cells and higher diversity.

The CDR3 length is 15 residues. Germline values: CDR1 DFQATT, CDR2 SNEGSKA (reference sequence). V lost 6 bases and J lost 1; bases outside the gene matches: 12. For the second PCR, which ran for roughly 6 to 12 cycles, a sample-barcoded 5' primer and a J-beta primer mix were used. TCRdb called the 5' RACE reads again in MiXCR, with one record for every CDR3 protein. The profile shows about 640,000 distinct CDR3 sequences, 58% of them singletons. To note about this clonotype: As yet, its antigen is unknown.

The receptor was derived from a man aged 55 to 70 in good health. The sequencing input was blood. The chain employs TRBV20-1 and TRBJ2-7, with TRBD2 identical over 7 bases. The CDR3 region has the DNA TGCAGTGCCAAAGGCCCCAACGGGGGGTCCTACGAGCAGTACTTC. Amino acids: CSAKGPNGGSYEQYF.